A selection of T cell receptor beta chains follows, all from one sample in a study of cytomegalovirus exposure and HLA in healthy donors. Profiled with immunoSEQ multiplex PCR; TCRdb holds only in-frame clones, not every one. Here the sample spans under 250,000 clones, approximately 80% being singletons. Sample: PBMCs. The receptors derive from a boy under 10 years old in good health and CMV-seronegative. Both conserved end residues are part of each CDR3. D genes are given only for firm matches. Some rows have no size entry. The others give once, few or many, or a class for an expanded clone.

clone_size j_call v_call d_call cdr3_aa cdr3_nt
NA TRBJ1-5 TRBV7-8 NA CASSLLSPRGGNQPQHF TGTGCCAGCAGCTTGCTTTCGCCGAGAGGAGGCAATCAGCCCCAGCATTTT
NA TRBJ2-1 TRBV7-2 TRBD2 CASSLAGTSGSPAYNEQFF TGTGCCAGCAGCTTGGCGGGGACTAGCGGGAGTCCCGCCTACAATGAGCAGTTCTTC
NA TRBJ2-3 TRBV7-9 TRBD2 CASSYSGSTDTQYF TGTGCCAGCAGTTATAGCGGGAGCACAGATACGCAGTATTTT
NA TRBJ2-2 TRBV29-1 TRBD1 CSGGQGANTGELFF TGCAGCGGTGGACAGGGGGCGAACACCGGGGAGCTGTTTTTT
few TRBJ1-2 TRBV19 NA CASSIQGTNYGYTF TGTGCCAGTAGTATACAGGGAACTAACTATGGCTACACCTTC
once TRBJ1-3 TRBV12-5 NA CASGLIDTIYF TGTGCTAGTGGTTTGATAGACACCATATATTTT
NA TRBJ2-2 TRBV11-2 TRBD1 CASSSRTGGSGELFF TGTGCCAGCAGCTCCCGGACAGGGGGATCCGGGGAGCTGTTTTTT
NA TRBJ2-1 TRBV13 NA CASSNYGEQFF TGTGCCAGCAGTAACTATGGTGAGCAGTTCTTC
NA TRBJ2-7 TRBV9 TRBD1 CASSVDVGTGNYEQYF TGTGCCAGCAGCGTAGATGTCGGGACAGGGAACTACGAGCAGTACTTC
NA TRBJ2-5 TRBV15 NA CATSRGSQETQYF TGTGCCACCAGCAGAGGTAGCCAAGAGACCCAGTACTTC
NA TRBJ1-2 TRBV11-2 NA CASSYGQLNYGYTF TGTGCCAGCAGCTATGGACAGCTTAACTATGGCTACACCTTC
NA TRBJ2-3 TRBV5-6 TRBD2 CASSIRTVQAGVWGDTQYF TGTGCCAGCAGCATAAGGACCGTACAAGCGGGGGTCTGGGGAGATACGCAGTATTTT
NA TRBJ2-3 TRBV7-9 TRBD2 CAISSGSNFDTQYF TGTGCCATCAGTAGCGGGAGCAATTTCGATACGCAGTATTTT
NA TRBJ2-6 TRBV4-3 TRBD1 CASSRGILWDRAPGANVLTF TGCGCCAGCAGCCGGGGGATTCTTTGGGACAGGGCCCCTGGGGCCAACGTCCTGACTTTC
NA TRBJ2-6 TRBV5-8 NA CASSLVRTGANVLTF TGTGCCAGCAGCTTGGTCAGGACTGGGGCCAACGTCCTGACTTTC
NA TRBJ1-2 TRBV20-1 NA CSVVKGGGYTF TGCAGTGTCGTCAAGGGGGGGGGCTACACCTTC
NA TRBJ2-1 TRBV5-1 TRBD2 CASSLGLAGSSYNEQFF TGCGCCAGCAGCTTGGGACTAGCGGGTAGCTCCTACAATGAGCAGTTCTTC
NA TRBJ1-2 TRBV4-1 TRBD1 CASSQPWTGGSFNYGYTF TGCGCCAGCAGCCAACCGTGGACAGGGGGCAGTTTTAACTATGGCTACACCTTC
NA TRBJ1-2 TRBV7-9 TRBD1 CASSLPGQGGFNYGYTF TGTGCCAGCAGCTTACCGGGACAGGGGGGATTTAACTATGGCTACACCTTC
NA TRBJ1-1 TRBV21-1 NA CASSKAEGTEAFF TGTGCCAGCAGCAAAGCTGAGGGTACTGAAGCTTTCTTT
once TRBJ2-2 TRBV19 TRBD2 CASPILAGETGELFF TGTGCCAGTCCGATCCTAGCGGGAGAAACCGGGGAGCTGTTTTTT
NA TRBJ2-1 TRBV9 NA CASSVGLANNEQFF TGTGCCAGCAGCGTAGGTCTAGCTAACAATGAGCAGTTCTTC
once TRBJ2-7 TRBV2 NA CASRPGAGYEQYF TGTGCCAGCCGCCCGGGCGCGGGTTACGAACAGTACTTC
NA TRBJ1-2 TRBV6-4 TRBD1 CASTRTGGASSGYTF TGTGCCAGCACCAGGACAGGGGGCGCAAGTTCTGGCTACACCTTC
few TRBJ1-1 TRBV9 TRBD1 CASSPHAGGATEAFF TGTGCCAGCAGCCCTCACGCAGGGGGCGCGACTGAAGCTTTCTTT
NA TRBJ2-7 TRBV7-2 TRBD2 CASSLLAVSYEQYF TGTGCCAGCAGCCTACTAGCGGTCTCCTACGAGCAGTACTTC
NA TRBJ2-3 TRBV5-1 NA CASKPGAAFSDTQYF TGCGCCAGCAAACCAGGGGCGGCCTTTTCAGATACGCAGTATTTT
NA TRBJ1-2 TRBV7-8 TRBD1 CASSLRTGSGYTF TGTGCCAGCAGCTTAAGGACAGGCAGTGGCTACACCTTC
NA TRBJ2-3 TRBV13 NA CASSTPTISDTQYF TGTGCCAGCAGCACCCCGACTATTTCAGATACGCAGTATTTT
NA TRBJ1-4 TRBV25-1 NA CASSVGPAAGEKLFF TGTGCCAGCAGTGTGGGGCCGGCAGCGGGTGAAAAACTGTTTTTT
NA TRBJ2-2 TRBV7-8 NA CASSLGVGAPNTGELFF TGTGCCAGCAGCTTAGGGGTAGGGGCACCGAACACCGGGGAGCTGTTTTTT
NA TRBJ2-3 TRBV7-6 NA CASSSRDISDIDTQYF TGTGCCAGCAGCTCCCGGGACATTTCTGATATCGATACGCAGTATTTT
once TRBJ2-1 TRBV19 TRBD2 CATTGTSGRTGEQFF TGTGCCACCACCGGGACTAGCGGGAGGACTGGTGAGCAGTTCTTC
NA TRBJ1-1 TRBV10-3 NA CAIRLQPMNTEAFF TGTGCCATCCGTTTACAGCCTATGAACACTGAAGCTTTCTTT
NA TRBJ1-1 TRBV30 TRBD1 CAWSLGTGDTEAFF TGTGCCTGGAGTCTGGGGACAGGGGACACTGAAGCTTTCTTT
once TRBJ1-1 TRBV27 TRBD1 CASRLDRGSLFTEAFF TGTGCCAGCAGGCTGGACAGGGGGAGTCTTTTCACTGAAGCTTTCTTT
NA TRBJ1-2 TRBV2 TRBD1 CASSEQGAGYGYTF TGTGCCAGCAGCGAACAGGGGGCCGGCTATGGCTACACCTTC
NA TRBJ2-5 TRBV15 NA CATSTSRQETQYF TGTGCCACCAGCACGTCTCGGCAAGAGACCCAGTACTTC
few TRBJ1-1 TRBV6-6 NA CASSYLGGGNTEAFF TGTGCCAGCAGTTATTTGGGAGGCGGAAACACTGAAGCTTTCTTT
NA TRBJ1-1 TRBV30 NA CAVVSKGDESKYTEAFF TGTGCTGTGGTTTCGAAAGGGGATGAAAGTAAGTACACTGAAGCTTTCTTT
once TRBJ2-1 TRBV2 NA CASREVIGGPDNEQFF TGTGCCAGCAGGGAGGTTATCGGGGGGCCGGACAATGAGCAGTTCTTC
NA TRBJ2-1 TRBV15 NA CATSRTAGGQGGHEQFF TGTGCCACCAGCAGGACGGCGGGGGGACAGGGTGGGCATGAGCAGTTCTTC
NA TRBJ2-1 TRBV5-1 TRBD1 CASSLDGTVYNEQFF TGCGCCAGCAGCTTAGACGGGACAGTATACAATGAGCAGTTCTTC
NA TRBJ1-1 TRBV9 TRBD1 CASSEDRVGPYTEAFF TGTGCCAGCAGCGAGGACAGGGTCGGTCCGTACACTGAAGCTTTCTTT
NA TRBJ2-3 TRBV7-2 TRBD1 CASSPDRVTDTQYF TGTGCCAGCAGCCCCGACAGGGTAACAGATACGCAGTATTTT
NA TRBJ1-5 TRBV6-1 NA CASSGARTPYSNQPQHF TGTGCCAGCAGTGGTGCCCGGACACCTTATAGCAATCAGCCCCAGCATTTT
NA TRBJ1-5 TRBV27 TRBD1 CASSFLGTGGGQPQHF TGTGCCAGCAGTTTCCTCGGGACAGGGGGTGGTCAGCCCCAGCATTTT
NA TRBJ1-1 TRBV19 TRBD1 CASSYRQGEAFF TGTGCCAGTAGTTACAGACAGGGAGAAGCTTTCTTT
NA TRBJ1-1 TRBV5-1 NA CASSLVGSTEAFF TGCGCCAGCAGCTTGGTGGGGAGCACTGAAGCTTTCTTT
NA TRBJ1-1 TRBV18 NA CASSPWQSNTEAFF TGTGCCAGCTCACCATGGCAGTCGAACACTGAAGCTTTCTTT
NA TRBJ2-5 TRBV29-1 TRBD2 CSPGSGRKVETQYF TGCAGCCCCGGCAGCGGGAGAAAGGTAGAGACCCAGTACTTC
NA TRBJ2-1 TRBV10-3 NA CAISERVVSYNEQFF TGTGCCATCAGTGAGCGCGTAGTCTCCTACAATGAGCAGTTCTTC
NA TRBJ2-7 TRBV5-6 NA CASSLVRRDSIYEQYF TGTGCCAGCAGCTTGGTAAGGCGGGACTCAATTTACGAGCAGTACTTC
NA TRBJ1-1 TRBV30 NA CAWSIPPGEAFF TGTGCCTGGAGTATCCCCCCGGGGGAAGCTTTCTTT
NA TRBJ2-5 TRBV9 NA CASSVDGGQETQYF TGTGCCAGCAGCGTAGACGGGGGACAAGAGACCCAGTACTTC
NA TRBJ1-1 TRBV29-1 NA CSVEDPDTEAFF TGCAGCGTTGAAGATCCCGACACTGAAGCTTTCTTT